Listed here is a single T cell receptor beta chain. This clonotype qualifies as medium-sized (0.01 to 0.1%) by its frequency, with no count on file. The target of this receptor is not known. This record belongs to a study of CD8 T cells in cerebrospinal fluid in Alzheimer's disease (dated by TCRdb to the early 2020s). At the level of the whole study: CSF T cell clonal expansion was assessed with two single-cell approaches: plate-based nested PCR sequencing and droplet-based sequencing. The CSF gene-expression analysis, which included patients with Parkinson's disease, covered a total of approximately 22 samples. The study examined whether cerebrospinal fluid from healthy elderly individuals and from patients with neurodegenerative disease contained clonally expanded T cells. In the droplet-based CSF analysis comparing patients with controls, roughly 9 healthy controls (fewer than 11,000 cells) and roughly 9 patients with MCI or Alzheimer's disease (around 9,700 cells) were included. What the study reported, not specific to this receptor: The EBV-specific clones were neither the most highly expanded clones nor enriched among patients. A higher percentage of TCRs was made up by the largest CSF clone in patients with MCI or Alzheimer's disease than in controls. It was cautioned by the authors that a causal link between EBV and Alzheimer's disease is not established by the detection of EBV-specific TCRs in CSF. Only samples with detectable clones (11 healthy, 5 MCI, 5 AD, 6 PD) were included in the overall clonality comparison. In pooled data, a highly expanded clone (at least 3% of TCRs) was found in 1 of 10 healthy subjects versus most of the 6 Alzheimer's patients.

Libraries were built with 10x single-cell sequencing. Profiling of CSF cells was done with 10X Genomics single-cell V(D)J and 5' gene-expression libraries. An Illumina NextSeq550 was used to sequence the CSF single-cell TCR libraries. In the authors' own workflow: V(D)J reads were aligned to the vdj-GRCh38 alts ensemble 2.0.0 reference and processed with the Cell Ranger vdj pipeline. A clonotype was defined as a group of cell barcodes sharing the same set of productive CDR3 nucleotide sequences. Clonotype information was added to Seurat v3.0 gene-expression metadata to link clonality with transcriptional profiles. Exclusion was applied to CSF cells with more than 1,800 genes, more than 7,500 UMIs or more than 10% mitochondrial reads. To identify TCRs with known antigen specificity, CDR3-beta sequences were compared against VDJdb. Only TCRs with complete alpha and beta chains were included in the network analysis of clone sharing, which used the R package qgraph. The reads underwent TCRdb reprocessing, giving one record for each CDR3 protein sequence and no DNA. These V and J calls originate from TCRdb's pipeline instead of the authors' own analysis. This sample's listing comprises over a thousand distinct CDR3 sequences. Of the sample, roughly 15% is held by the ten largest clones.

Reading from cysteine to phenylalanine, the CDR3 counts 15 amino acids. Only the protein is on record. From the germline V gene (reference sequence), CDR1 is LNHDA and CDR2 is SQIVND. Every participant was in good physical condition and had no acute infectious disease. Live CSF cells for droplet-based sequencing were sorted with a live/dead marker. To pellet immune cells, CSF obtained by lumbar puncture was centrifuged at 300g. CSF samples were checked for red blood cells, and any sample contaminated with blood was excluded. CSF cells were cryopreserved in freezing medium, frozen overnight at -80 degrees C, and subsequently stored in liquid nitrogen. Before analysis, CSF samples had been stored for less than seven months.

The chain is encoded by TRBV19 joined to TRBJ2-3; TCRdb selects TRBD2, and the lack of DNA leaves this call unchecked. This receptor was taken from a human donor in good health. Material: cerebrospinal fluid. This receptor has the CDR3 CASSILAAPTDTQYF.